The 9 T cell receptor beta chains below all came from one sample that was sequenced in a study of CD8 T cells in Susac syndrome. RNA in amounts of roughly 0.45 to 1 ug was reverse transcribed with random hexamers. TCRdb passed the immunoSEQ multiplex PCR reads through MiXCR, listing each CDR3 protein once. The sample carries 250,000 to 300,000 distinct CDR3 sequences, 80% to 90% recorded once. Input material: CD8+ T cells from PBMCs. The receptors were sampled from a human donor with multiple sclerosis.

The chain joins TRBV28 to TRBJ1-2; D unresolved. Trimming stripped 5 bases from V and 8 bases from J, with 12 bases between. CDR1 is MDHEN, CDR2 SYDVKM, per germline. The CDR3 runs to 12 residues. The CDR3 bases are TGTGCCAGCAGTCCGAACCCGGGCGGCTACACCTTC. Encoded protein: CASSPNPGGYTF.

This chain uses TRBV28 with TRBJ2-7; 9 bases agree with TRBD2. V was pared by 4 bases and J by 7 bases, with 8 bases of the junction left unmatched. Germline V gives CDR1 MDHEN, CDR2 SYDVKM. The CDR3 runs to 14 residues. The CDR3 DNA follows: TGTGCCAGCAGTTCGGCGGGAGGGCCTAAGGAGCAGTACTTC. As protein: CASSSAGGPKEQYF.

V is TRBV27 and J is TRBJ2-1, with TRBD2 matching 8 bases. The CDR3 extends over 15 amino acids. Germline V CDR1 and CDR2: MNHEY, SMNVEV (reference sequence). V was pared by 2 bases and J by 5 bases, with 5 bases of the junction left unmatched. The CDR3 sequence: CASSLQTSGDNEQFF. The CDR3 coding sequence is TGTGCCAGCAGTTTACAAACTAGCGGAGACAATGAGCAGTTCTTC.

The chain links TRBV27 to TRBJ2-2; D gene unclear. V lost 7 bases to trimming and J lost 6 bases, with 9 bases between them. The germline V gene has CDR1 MNHEY and CDR2 SMNVEV (reference sequence). This CDR3 has 12 amino acids. CDR3 nucleotide sequence: TGTGCCAGCAAAACTTTCTCCGGGGAGCTGTTTTTT. This translates into CASKTFSGELFF.

The chain links TRBV6-9 to TRBJ2-6; 8 bases map to TRBD2. The V and J ends lost 7 bases and 0 bases, in that order; junction bases with no gene match: 8. The germline V gene has CDR1 MNHGY and CDR2 SVAAGI. This CDR3 region has 17 residues. The CDR3 here is CASTGRGEPSGANVLTF. The CDR3 DNA is TGTGCCAGCACCGGGAGGGGCGAACCCTCTGGGGCCAACGTCCTGACTTTC.

The chain uses TRBV5-6 and TRBJ2-7; 8 nucleotides agree with TRBD2. V trimming: 0 bases; J trimming: 2 bases; junction bases outside the gene matches: 4. The CDR3 is 15 residues long. Germline V gives CDR1 SGHDT, CDR2 YYEEEE. This CDR3 is CASSLGTSPTYEQYF. For the CDR3, the DNA is TGTGCCAGCAGCTTGGGGACTAGCCCGACCTACGAGCAGTACTTC.

The count of this clonotype is one. This sequence joins TRBV11-3 and TRBJ2-7; possibly TRBD2 for D (6 bases). The germline V gene encodes CDR1 SGHNT and CDR2 YENEEA. V was pared by 4 bases and J by 7 bases, with 14 bases between. The CDR3 is 13 amino acids. For the CDR3, the DNA is TGTGCCAGCAGCTCCACCAACGGGAGAGAGCAGTACTTC. Translating it yields CASSSTNGREQYF.

V gene TRBV29-1 combines with J gene TRBJ2-7; no clear D. The CDR3 runs 13 residues. Trimming removed 4 bases at V and 2 bases at J, with 12 bases between. Germline assignment: CDR1 SQVTM and CDR2 ANQGSEA. The CDR3 loop reads CSVGRKGPYEQYF. CDR3 coding DNA: TGCAGCGTTGGCCGGAAGGGCCCCTACGAGCAGTACTTC.

The chain has TRBV7-9 and TRBJ2-2, with D perhaps matching TRBD2 (6 bases). Germline CDR1 SEHNR, CDR2 FQNEAQ (reference sequence). V lost 1 base to trimming and J lost 2 bases, with 8 bases between them. The CDR3 sequence is 15 residues long. This chain's CDR3 is CASSLVGGNTGELFF. The CDR3 DNA follows: TGTGCCAGCAGCTTAGTGGGGGGAAACACCGGGGAGCTGTTTTTT.